The 14 T cell receptor beta chains in this list originate from one sample, sequenced in a study of blood T cell repertoires in COVID-19. The repertoire was sequenced with immunoSEQ multiplex PCR; TCRdb's copy has only in-frame clones and lacks some. The data show around 300,000 clones, 90% seen once. Sequenced input: PBMCs or T cells enriched from blood (not recorded which). These receptors all stem from a woman between 18 and 29 years old with acute COVID-19.

CDR3 sequence: CASSLTGTVNTEAFF. In DNA form, the CDR3 reads TGTGCCAGCAGTTTAACAGGGACGGTGAACACTGAAGCTTTCTTT. The chain links TRBV28 to TRBJ1-1; D possibly corresponds to TRBD1 (6 bases). V was cut by 2 bases and J by 0 bases, with 10 bases left in between. Germline assignment: CDR1 MDHEN and CDR2 SYDVKM. This CDR3 has 15 amino acids.

This clone is a singleton in its sample. A junction boundary mismatches the germline segment, possibly from a read error. The chain links TRBV30 to TRBJ1-6; D is uncertain. CDR1 and CDR2 from the germline V gene are GTSNPN and SVGIG (reference sequence). This CDR3 comprises 12 residues. The CDR3 sequence is CAWSNNNSPLHF. Here the CDR3 DNA reads TGTGCCTGGAGTAACAATAATTCGCCCCTCCACTTT.

The chain carries TRBV19 and TRBJ2-2, with 7 bases identical to TRBD1. V shed 2 bases and J 6 bases; nucleotides not matched to a gene: 9. The CDR3 contains 16 residues. CDR1 and CDR2 (germline): LNHDA, SQIVND (reference sequence). The CDR3, as DNA: TGTGCCAGTAGTATAATTGGTCAGGGGGTGGCCGGGGAGCTGTTTTTT. This codes for CASSIIGQGVAGELFF.

The chain combines TRBV14 with TRBJ2-3; D uncertain. Germline CDR1 is SGHDN and CDR2 is FVKESK. CDR3 length equals 13 residues. The ends were cut back, 1 base at V and 3 bases at J, with 5 bases in the middle. The CDR3 reads CASSQASTDTQYF. The CDR3 DNA sequence: TGTGCCAGCAGCCAAGCGTCTACAGATACGCAGTATTTT.

The chain recombines TRBV29-1 with TRBJ2-3; the D is unclear. Per the germline V gene, CDR1 is SQVTM and CDR2 is ANQGSEA. This CDR3 is built from 13 residues. V was trimmed by 2 bases and J by 5 bases, leaving 11 bases between them. Here the CDR3 DNA reads TGCAGCGTTGAACGAGACTCCCGAGATACGCAGTATTTT. As protein: CSVERDSRDTQYF.

V is TRBV7-8 and J is TRBJ1-3; D gene ambiguous. The CDR3 consists of 14 residues. Germline-derived CDR1 and CDR2 are SGHVS and FQNEAQ. Trimming pared 3 bases from V and 0 bases from J, leaving 6 bases between. This CDR3 is CASSFHSSGNTIYF. CDR3 nucleotides: TGTGCCAGCAGCTTTCATAGCTCTGGAAACACCATATATTTT.

This clone was seen more than once but under ten times. The chain uses TRBV19 and TRBJ2-1; 7 bases are a match to TRBD2. There are 15 residues in the CDR3. The germline CDR1 and CDR2 sequences are LNHDA and SQIVND (reference sequence). V dropped 2 bases and J dropped 6; count of bases not matched to a gene: 7. The CDR3 DNA is TGTGCCAGTAGTATATTACAGCGGGATAGCAATGAGCAGTTCTTC. Its translation is CASSILQRDSNEQFF.

Comments on this clone: At one end the junction does not follow the germline gene, possibly because of a read error. V usage is TRBV19 and J usage is TRBJ2-3, with D hard to call. Germline V lookup: CDR1 LNHDA, CDR2 SQIVND (reference sequence). The CDR3 covers 14 residues. CDR3 bases: TGTGCCAGTAGTCTAGACTTGGAGACAGATACGCAGTATTTT. Translating it yields CASSLDLETDTQYF.

This clone has only a few counts. The V and J genes are TRBV18 and TRBJ2-2, with TRBD1 as a possible D gene (5 bases). The length of the CDR3 is 17 residues. Trimming shortened V by 1 base and J by 4 bases, and 16 bases separated the two germline ends. Germline V gives CDR1 KGHSH, CDR2 LQKENI. For the CDR3, the DNA is TGTGCCAGCTCACCACTCAATCTAGGGGCGAGCACCGGGGAGCTGTTTTTT. Residues: CASSPLNLGASTGELFF.

V is TRBV20-1 and J is TRBJ1-5; 9 bases agree with TRBD1. Losses at the gene ends were 3 bases for V and 3 bases for J; bases not matched to a gene: 6. Germline CDR1 DFQATT, CDR2 SNEGSKA (reference sequence). The CDR3 contains 15 residues. The CDR3 coding sequence is TGCAGTGCTAGTCCCGGGACAGGGTTCAATCAGCCCCAGCATTTT. It is translated as CSASPGTGFNQPQHF.

The V call is TRBV6-2 or TRBV6-3, the J call TRBJ2-7, with TRBD2 identical over 12 bases. The germline CDR1 and CDR2 sequences are MNHEY and SVGEGT. This CDR3 is 14 amino acids long. V gave up 6 bases and J gave up 9 bases; unmatched junction bases: 9. The DNA of the CDR3 is TGTGCCAGCAGCCCTAGCGGGAGGGCCTTCCGGCAGTACTTC. Translation gives CASSPSGRAFRQYF.

The chain links TRBV5-1 to TRBJ1-6; a possible D gene is TRBD1 (6 bases). V lost 1 base and J 8 bases, leaving 16 bases between the germline ends. Germline V gene sequence: CDR1 SGHRS, CDR2 YFSETQ. The CDR3 spans 16 residues. DNA of the CDR3: TGCGCCAGCAGCTTGTTTTCGGACAGCCTATATTCACCCCTCCACTTT. Translation gives CASSLFSDSLYSPLHF.

The rearrangement uses TRBV4-1 and TRBJ2-7; weak D call: TRBD2 (5 bases). V was cut by 4 bases and J by 2 bases, with 18 bases left in between. The CDR3 spans 16 residues. Germline V gene lookup returns CDR1 MGHRA and CDR2 YSYEKL. CDR3 DNA sequence: TGCGCCAGCAGCCCCCTTTCGGGGAGTCGAGCCTACGAGCAGTACTTC. This codes for CASSPLSGSRAYEQYF.

The V gene is TRBV28, the J gene TRBJ1-1; possible D gene TRBD1, 5 bases. The germline V gene has CDR1 MDHEN and CDR2 SYDVKM. The CDR3 is made up of 14 amino acids. The V end was cut by 2 bases, the J end by 7 bases, with 14 bases between. CDR3 loop: CASSLLGGDGEAFF. CDR3 DNA sequence: TGTGCCAGCAGTTTACTGGGAGGGGACGGTGAAGCTTTCTTT.